The source of this T cell receptor (beta chain) is a study of shared clonotypes between healthy human individuals. The CDR3 contains 16 residues. Germline CDR1 and CDR2: SGHAT and FQNNGV. V was pared by 4 bases and J by 3 bases, with 8 bases of the junction left unmatched. As defined, naive CD8 cells were CD45RO-negative and positively selected for CCR7, with terminally differentiated effector memory CD45RA+ cells excluded. Sorted subsets were amplified in replicate PCRs using 200 ng DNA, 25,000 to 30,000 T cell genomes. TCRdb's table, derived via immunoSEQ multiplex PCR, lists solely in-frame clones and lacks some. Here the sample spans some 2,100,000 clones, 93% being singletons.

The sequence was collected from a man aged 18 to 30 in good health. Some clones in this sample may be carry-over from other donors' samples. The material sequenced was naive CD8+ T cells from PBMCs. The genes are TRBV11-2 and TRBJ2-2; 7 bases agree with TRBD2. The DNA of the CDR3 is TGTGCCAGCAGCTCCCGGGACTACACTCACACCGGGGAGCTGTTTTTT. Translating gives CASSSRDYTHTGELFF. Filled out from reference TRBV11-2 and TRBJ2-2, the complete variable domain reads EAGVAQSPRYKIIEKRQSVAFWCNPISGHATLYWYQQILGQGPKLLIQFQNNGVVDDSQLPKDRFSAERLKGVDSTLKIQPAKLEDSAVYLCASSSRDYTHTGELFFGEGSRLTVL.